This T cell receptor beta chain was found in a study of control samples from healthy donors and cancer patients. Germline CDR1 is SGDLS and CDR2 is YYNGEE. Deletions cut 3 bases from V and 5 bases from J, with 17 bases between. CDR3 length: 15 amino acids. TCRdb keeps only in-frame clones here, not all; method: immunoSEQ multiplex PCR. The data show fewer than 95,000 clones, more than 75% seen once. Specimen: blood. The TCR sequence derives from a middle-aged woman in good health. This chain connects TRBV9 to TRBJ2-5, with D perhaps being TRBD1 or TRBD2 (6 bases each). The CDR3: CASSGGALPGETQYF. Here the CDR3 DNA reads TGTGCCAGCAGCGGGGGGGCCCTTCCAGGGGAGACCCAGTACTTC.